The rows below give T cell receptor beta chains drawn from one sample of a study of T cell responses to AZD1222 COVID-19 vaccine. Data came from immunoSEQ multiplex PCR; TCRdb stores just in-frame clones and leaves some out. The sample shows 140,000 or so clones, approximately 91% of them seen only once. The starting material was peripheral blood, obtained 28 days after the second AZD1222 dose. Receptors were obtained from an adult who received the AZD1222 COVID-19 vaccine. Each CDR3 is given with its conserved first and last residue. D genes are given only for firm matches. Size tells how often a clone was seen (once, few, many) or the class of an expanded clone, and some rows leave it out.

len,v_gene,abundance,j_gene,d_gene,CDR3nt,CDR3aa
16,TRBV6-5,NA,TRBJ2-1,NA,TGTGCCAGCAGTTACCCCTCGGAGGGACCCTACAATGAGCAGTTCTTC,CASSYPSEGPYNEQFF
17,TRBV4-2,NA,TRBJ2-1,TRBD2,TGTGCCAGCAGCCAAGATGCAGGACTAGCGGAACTCAATGAGCAGTTCTTC,CASSQDAGLAELNEQFF
16,TRBV10-2,NA,TRBJ1-5,TRBD1,TGCGCCAGCAGTGACCGGACAGGGACCCGCAATTATCCCCAGCATTTT,CASSDRTGTRNYPQHF
13,TRBV2,NA,TRBJ1-5,NA,TGTGCCAGCAGTGAAGAGGGTGGGCAGCCCCAGCATTTT,CASSEEGGQPQHF
15,TRBV27,NA,TRBJ2-3,NA,TGTGCCAGCAGTAGACCTTCCGGACAGACAGATACGCAGTATTTT,CASSRPSGQTDTQYF
15,TRBV9,NA,TRBJ1-2,NA,TGTGCCAGCAGCGCCCACACAAGGGCAGGCTATGGCTACACCTTC,CASSAHTRAGYGYTF
12,TRBV14,NA,TRBJ2-3,NA,TGTGCCAGCAGCCGCCAGTGGGATACGCAGTATTTT,CASSRQWDTQYF
14,TRBV3-1/TRBV3-2,once,TRBJ2-7,NA,TGTGCCAGCAGCCTCCGGGACCACTCCTACGAGCAGTACTTC,CASSLRDHSYEQYF
16,TRBV11-1,NA,TRBJ2-5,NA,TGTGCCAGCAGCTCAGGGACGGATCCCCCCCAAGAGACCCAGTACTTC,CASSSGTDPPQETQYF
17,TRBV27,NA,TRBJ1-6,NA,TGTGCCAGCAGTCCGAACAGGGTTAGCTCCTATAATTCACCCCTCCACTTT,CASSPNRVSSYNSPLHF
15,TRBV19,NA,TRBJ2-1,TRBD2,TGTGCCAGTAGATATAGCGGGAGTTCCTACAATGAGCAGTTCTTC,CASRYSGSSYNEQFF
14,TRBV7-2,once,TRBJ2-7,TRBD1,TGTGCCAGCAGCCGGGGGACAGGGTCCTACGAGCAGTACTTC,CASSRGTGSYEQYF
15,TRBV6-1,NA,TRBJ1-5,NA,TGTGCCAGCAGTGAAGTTGGACGGGACAATCAGCCCCAGCATTTT,CASSEVGRDNQPQHF